This entry is about one TCR beta chain. This sample is part of a study of blood T cell repertoires in COVID-19. Germline V lookup: CDR1 SGDLS, CDR2 YYNGEE. Trimming left V 4 bases short and J 0 bases short, with 11 bases between. CDR3 size: 15 residues. Sequenced by immunoSEQ multiplex PCR; TCRdb stores in-frame clones only, minus some. The data hold 65,000 to 80,000 clones, with around 90% observed a single time. Sequencing was done on a sample of peripheral blood. The rearrangement links TRBV9 to TRBJ1-3, with D unresolved. This clonotype originated in a man aged 50-60 years with active COVID-19. DNA of the CDR3: TGTGCCAGCAGCCCCACAGTTTACTCTGGAAACACCATATATTTT. This gives the protein CASSPTVYSGNTIYF. Full variable domain (outside the CDR3, taken from reference TRBV9 and TRBJ1-3): DSGVTQTPKHLITATGQRVTLRCSPRSGDLSVYWYQQSLDQGLQFLIQYYNGEERAKGNILERFSAQQFPDLHSELNLSSLELGDSALYFCASSPTVYSGNTIYFGEGSWLTVV.